The rows below give T cell receptor beta chains drawn from one sample of a study of blood T cells in healthy people across ages. TCRdb independently ran MiXCR on the 5' RACE reads; one entry per CDR3 protein. Seen here are roughly 900,000 distinct CDR3 sequences, under 30% observed once, and the top ten hold about 18%. Sequences were obtained from blood. These receptors originate from a woman over 75 in good health. Both conserved end residues are trimmed from each CDR3.

J gene: TRBJ2-5; V gene: TRBV4-3; CDR3 protein: ASSLRLEGETQY
J gene: TRBJ1-4; V gene: TRBV6-1; CDR3 protein: ASRSSRGAQGGPNEKLF
J gene: TRBJ1-6; V gene: TRBV6-2/TRBV6-3; CDR3 protein: ASSYVGPGSPLH
J gene: TRBJ1-6; V gene: TRBV20-1; CDR3 protein: SAPGEDRGLSSYNSPLH
J gene: TRBJ2-7; V gene: TRBV12-3/TRBV12-4; CDR3 protein: ASSTTGQGGEQY
J gene: TRBJ1-2; V gene: TRBV18; CDR3 protein: ASSPVGQGYGYT
J gene: TRBJ1-3; V gene: TRBV20-1; CDR3 protein: SAPGRTDGNTIY
J gene: TRBJ2-1; V gene: TRBV11-3; CDR3 protein: ASSLGLAGAGETQF
J gene: TRBJ2-1; V gene: TRBV10-3; CDR3 protein: AISESEGAGEQF
J gene: TRBJ2-3; V gene: TRBV12-3/TRBV12-4; CDR3 protein: ASSLGIADTQY
J gene: TRBJ2-1; V gene: TRBV23-1; CDR3 protein: ASSQKGIEVNEQF
J gene: TRBJ1-1; V gene: TRBV2; CDR3 protein: ASSLGQGSEAF
J gene: TRBJ2-1; V gene: TRBV12-3/TRBV12-4; CDR3 protein: ASSSPRGGGSYNEQF
J gene: TRBJ2-5; V gene: TRBV12-3/TRBV12-4; CDR3 protein: ASSTWGQLGTQY
J gene: TRBJ2-1; V gene: TRBV27; CDR3 protein: ASSSSINEQF
J gene: TRBJ2-1; V gene: TRBV12-3/TRBV12-4; CDR3 protein: ASSPTQGLGQF
J gene: TRBJ2-4; V gene: TRBV12-3/TRBV12-4; CDR3 protein: ASSWVNTGTRNIQY
J gene: TRBJ1-3; V gene: TRBV4-1; CDR3 protein: ASSLATTGVSGNTIY
J gene: TRBJ1-2; V gene: TRBV7-2; CDR3 protein: ASSLGGGDYGYT
J gene: TRBJ1-2; V gene: TRBV24-1; CDR3 protein: ATSDSRRDRGDNYGYT
J gene: TRBJ1-1; V gene: TRBV6-2/TRBV6-3; CDR3 protein: ASSYANVNMNTEAF
J gene: TRBJ1-1; V gene: TRBV13; CDR3 protein: ASSPSRGNTEAF
J gene: TRBJ2-3; V gene: TRBV18; CDR3 protein: ASSPSTVSTDTQY
J gene: TRBJ2-5; V gene: TRBV24-1; CDR3 protein: ATSGTGQIGGEQY
J gene: TRBJ2-7; V gene: TRBV5-1; CDR3 protein: ANSWGQGSSYGQY
J gene: TRBJ1-5; V gene: TRBV20-1; CDR3 protein: SALGDNQPQH
J gene: TRBJ2-3; V gene: TRBV18; CDR3 protein: ASSPDLWGDGTDTQY
J gene: TRBJ2-5; V gene: TRBV27; CDR3 protein: ASSPFLSGGAPETQY
J gene: TRBJ1-2; V gene: TRBV29-1; CDR3 protein: SVERGPFGYT
J gene: TRBJ2-5; V gene: TRBV28; CDR3 protein: ASSPKLWGMKQY
J gene: TRBJ2-5; V gene: TRBV7-2; CDR3 protein: ASSQTGTSGGRRETQY
J gene: TRBJ2-3; V gene: TRBV12-3/TRBV12-4; CDR3 protein: ASSKQGMDSDAQY
J gene: TRBJ2-1; V gene: TRBV6-1; CDR3 protein: ASSVDSISSPYNEQF
J gene: TRBJ1-2; V gene: TRBV4-2; CDR3 protein: ASSRNAGITNYGYT
J gene: TRBJ2-7; V gene: TRBV7-9; CDR3 protein: ASSRSGRQGADYEQY
J gene: TRBJ2-1; V gene: TRBV6-2/TRBV6-3; CDR3 protein: ASSPTSGTYNEQF
J gene: TRBJ1-2; V gene: TRBV5-1; CDR3 protein: ASSSSLADRGYGYT
J gene: TRBJ2-3; V gene: TRBV7-8; CDR3 protein: ASSLGTWVDTQY
J gene: TRBJ2-7; V gene: TRBV5-1; CDR3 protein: ASRLDSVALYEQY
J gene: TRBJ2-7; V gene: TRBV7-2; CDR3 protein: ASSGRTSASYEQY
J gene: TRBJ2-5; V gene: TRBV7-2; CDR3 protein: ASSLASAETQY
J gene: TRBJ2-3; V gene: TRBV12-3/TRBV12-4; CDR3 protein: ASSYSGVSADTQY
J gene: TRBJ1-6; V gene: TRBV7-2; CDR3 protein: ASSQRGDPNSPLH
J gene: TRBJ2-2; V gene: TRBV5-1; CDR3 protein: ASSLVSLVTGELF